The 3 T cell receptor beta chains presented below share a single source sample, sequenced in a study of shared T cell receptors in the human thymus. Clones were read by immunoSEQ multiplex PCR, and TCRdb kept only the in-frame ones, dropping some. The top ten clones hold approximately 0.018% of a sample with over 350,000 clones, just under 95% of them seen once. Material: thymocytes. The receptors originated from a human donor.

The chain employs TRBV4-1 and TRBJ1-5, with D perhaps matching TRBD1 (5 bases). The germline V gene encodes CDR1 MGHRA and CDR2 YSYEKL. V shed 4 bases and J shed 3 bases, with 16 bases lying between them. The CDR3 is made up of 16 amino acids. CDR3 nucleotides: TGCGCCAGCAGCCCCCAAACCGGGGGGTTCAATCAGCCCCAGCATTTT. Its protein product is CASSPQTGGFNQPQHF.

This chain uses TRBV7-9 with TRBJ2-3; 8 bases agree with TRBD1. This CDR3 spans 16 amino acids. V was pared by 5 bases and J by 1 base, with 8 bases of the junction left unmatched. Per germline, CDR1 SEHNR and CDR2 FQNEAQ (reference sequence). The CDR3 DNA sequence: TGTGCCAGCAGCCGAAACCGGGACAGGCGCACAGATACGCAGTATTTT. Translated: CASSRNRDRRTDTQYF.

The CDR3 nucleotides read TGTGCCAGCAGGGGTAGCGGGATCCGCACAGATACGCAGTATTTT. It is translated as CASRGSGIRTDTQYF. The chain has TRBV27 and TRBJ2-3; TRBD2 agrees at 8 bases. Trimming took 6 bases from V and 1 from J; bases not matched to a gene: 6. This CDR3 spans 15 amino acids. The germline gives CDR1 MNHEY, CDR2 SMNVEV (reference sequence).